The rows below give T cell receptor beta chains drawn from one sample of a study of regulatory T cells in long-lasting Graves disease. Using its own MiXCR run on the multiplex PCR reads, TCRdb lists one record per CDR3 protein. The sample lists about 400,000 distinct CDR3 sequences, under 20% occurring once. The same specimen was also included in a second study, on T cells in Graves' hyperthyroidism and ophthalmopathy.

The starting material was peripheral blood mononuclear cells (PBMCs), obtained at new diagnosis, from a patient treated with antithyroid drugs. These receptors all come from a woman aged 18-30 years with Graves disease. The CDR3 runs from the conserved cysteine through the conserved F or W. Each record gives: V gene, clone size, J gene, D gene, CDR3 protein, CDR3 DNA. The D gene is left open where the match is weak. Only part of the rows carry a size: once, few, many, or a class if the clone is expanded.

TRBV20-1	NA	TRBJ1-2	TRBD1	CSARNPTGTGYTF	TGCAGTGCTAGAAACCCGACAGGGACCGGCTACACCTTC
TRBV5-1	many	TRBJ1-1	NA	CASSLEGVVNTEAFF	TGCGCCAGCAGCTTGGAGGGGGTCGTGAACACTGAAGCTTTCTTT
TRBV5-1	many	TRBJ2-1	NA	CASSQAGVDEQFF	TGCGCCAGCAGCCAGGCAGGGGTTGATGAGCAGTTCTTC
TRBV19	NA	TRBJ2-1	TRBD2	CASSILTTSEFYNEQFF	TGTGCCAGTAGTATTCTGACGACTAGCGAGTTCTACAATGAGCAGTTCTTC
TRBV11-1	many	TRBJ2-7	NA	CASSLPGTLSYEQYF	TGTGCCAGCAGCTTACCGGGGACGCTAAGTTACGAGCAGTACTTC
TRBV20-1	few	TRBJ2-2	NA	CSARDTGWTGELFF	TGCAGTGCTAGAGATACAGGGTGGACCGGGGAGCTGTTTTTT
TRBV4-1	few	TRBJ2-7	TRBD2	CASSQTSGLTYEQYF	TGCGCCAGCAGCCAAACTAGCGGTCTAACCTACGAGCAGTACTTC
TRBV29-1	NA	TRBJ2-7	NA	CSVGWGLTVEQYF	TGCAGCGTTGGATGGGGGTTGACAGTAGAGCAGTACTTC
TRBV3-1	many	TRBJ1-5	NA	CASSQGGVSDQPQHF	TGTGCCAGCAGCCAAGGAGGGGTGTCCGATCAGCCCCAGCATTTT
TRBV27	NA	TRBJ2-7	NA	CASRQGSHEQYF	TGTGCCAGCAGACAGGGATCCCACGAGCAGTACTTC
TRBV20-1	few	TRBJ1-1	TRBD1	CSARSFTGDTEAFF	TGCAGTGCTAGATCCTTTACAGGGGACACTGAAGCTTTCTTT
TRBV2	many	TRBJ1-1	NA	CASTGQLNTEAFF	TGTGCCAGCACCGGACAGCTGAACACTGAAGCTTTCTTT
TRBV6-5	NA	TRBJ1-3	NA	CASSYSRTGPGNTIYF	TGTGCCAGCAGTTACTCGAGAACAGGGCCAGGAAACACCATATATTTT
TRBV20-1	many	TRBJ2-4	TRBD2	CSAADSGGRPIGNIQYF	TGCAGTGCCGCCGATAGCGGGGGGCGCCCAATAGGAAACATTCAGTACTTC
TRBV19	NA	TRBJ2-1	TRBD2	CASRTSGRYNEQFF	TGTGCCAGTCGGACTAGCGGGAGGTACAATGAGCAGTTCTTC